These T cell receptor beta chains were read from a single sample in a study of T cell changes during pregnancy in multiple sclerosis. Assay: immunoSEQ multiplex PCR; the TCRdb copy retains only in-frame clones and omits some. The sample has 85,000 to 100,000 clones, 85% to 95% seen once. This sample comprised peripheral blood, obtained in the first trimester of pregnancy. These receptors came from a female donor with multiple sclerosis, enrolled in a pregnancy study. CDR3s include the opening cysteine and the closing phenylalanine or tryptophan. The D gene is left open where the match is weak. Not every row has a clone size; where given, it reads once, few, many or a size class.

clone size: NA; D gene: TRBD2; V gene: TRBV7-7; J gene: TRBJ2-3; CDR3 DNA: TGTGCTAGCAGCTTAACCCTAGCGGGAGGGGATACGCAGTATTTT; CDR3 protein: CASSLTLAGGDTQYF
clone size: NA; D gene: NA; V gene: TRBV7-3; J gene: TRBJ2-2; CDR3 DNA: TGTGCCATTTACAGGGAGAGTGCCGGGGAGCTGTTTTTT; CDR3 protein: CAIYRESAGELFF
clone size: once; D gene: TRBD2; V gene: TRBV5-5; J gene: TRBJ2-1; CDR3 DNA: TGTGCCAGCAGCTTAGCGGGAGGGCCCCTCTTC; CDR3 protein: CASSLAGGPLF
clone size: once; D gene: TRBD2; V gene: TRBV14; J gene: TRBJ2-5; CDR3 DNA: TGTGCCAGCAGTTTTGGACTAGCGGGAGGCGAGGAGACCCAGTACTTC; CDR3 protein: CASSFGLAGGEETQYF
clone size: NA; D gene: NA; V gene: TRBV6-6; J gene: TRBJ1-1; CDR3 DNA: TGTGCCAGCAGTTACGGTCGTCGGGACACTGAAGCTTTCTTT; CDR3 protein: CASSYGRRDTEAFF
clone size: NA; D gene: TRBD1; V gene: TRBV28; J gene: TRBJ1-1; CDR3 DNA: TGTGCCAGCAGTTCCATATGGGGACAGGGATCGGGGAACACTGAAGCTTTCTTT; CDR3 protein: CASSSIWGQGSGNTEAFF
clone size: NA; D gene: TRBD2; V gene: TRBV7-3; J gene: TRBJ2-1; CDR3 DNA: TGTGCCAGCAGCCGCTCCGGGACTAGCGGCTACAATGAGCAGTTCTTC; CDR3 protein: CASSRSGTSGYNEQFF
clone size: NA; D gene: TRBD2; V gene: TRBV6-6; J gene: TRBJ2-3; CDR3 DNA: TGTGCCAGCAGACCGGGACTAGCGAACACAGATACGCAGTATTTT; CDR3 protein: CASRPGLANTDTQYF
clone size: NA; D gene: NA; V gene: TRBV5-1; J gene: TRBJ1-1; CDR3 DNA: TGCGCCAGCAGCTTGAAAGACAGGACAGAAGCTTTCTTT; CDR3 protein: CASSLKDRTEAFF
clone size: NA; D gene: NA; V gene: TRBV7-8; J gene: TRBJ1-4; CDR3 DNA: TGTGCCAGCAGCTTAGGGCGGGCAACTAATGAAAAACTGTTTTTT; CDR3 protein: CASSLGRATNEKLFF
clone size: NA; D gene: TRBD2; V gene: TRBV28; J gene: TRBJ2-7; CDR3 DNA: TGTGCCAGCAGCCTCCCAAAGCGGGAGTGGTCCTACGAGCAGTACTTC; CDR3 protein: CASSLPKREWSYEQYF
clone size: NA; D gene: NA; V gene: TRBV6-6; J gene: TRBJ1-2; CDR3 DNA: TGTGCCAGCAGTTACTCGCGACAGTATGGCTACACCTTC; CDR3 protein: CASSYSRQYGYTF
clone size: NA; D gene: TRBD2; V gene: TRBV5-4; J gene: TRBJ2-1; CDR3 DNA: TGTGCCAGCAGCTTGCCACTAGCGGGACTCTACAATGAGCAGTTCTTC; CDR3 protein: CASSLPLAGLYNEQFF
clone size: NA; D gene: NA; V gene: TRBV1; J gene: TRBJ1-4; CDR3 DNA: TGCACCAACACGACTAGGACAGGGGTGGAAAAACTGTTTTTT; CDR3 protein: CTNTTRTGVEKLFF
clone size: NA; D gene: NA; V gene: TRBV11-1; J gene: TRBJ2-7; CDR3 DNA: TGTGCCAGCAGCTTAAGGGGAGGGGGCTCCTACGAGCAGTACTTC; CDR3 protein: CASSLRGGGSYEQYF
clone size: NA; D gene: NA; V gene: TRBV29-1; J gene: TRBJ2-5; CDR3 DNA: TGCAGCGTTGACGGGTTTTGGGGAGCTGAGGAAGAGACCCAGTACTTC; CDR3 protein: CSVDGFWGAEEETQYF
clone size: NA; D gene: TRBD1; V gene: TRBV5-1; J gene: TRBJ2-7; CDR3 DNA: TGCGCCAGCAGCCCCGGGGACAGGGATACCTACGAGCAGTACTTC; CDR3 protein: CASSPGDRDTYEQYF
clone size: NA; D gene: NA; V gene: TRBV28; J gene: TRBJ2-5; CDR3 DNA: TGTGCCAGCAGGCTGGAGGGGGCGGCCGAGACCCAGTACTTC; CDR3 protein: CASRLEGAAETQYF
clone size: NA; D gene: TRBD1; V gene: TRBV2; J gene: TRBJ1-2; CDR3 DNA: TGTGCCAGCAGCGCTGGACAGGGAGGCGGCTATGGCTACACCTTC; CDR3 protein: CASSAGQGGGYGYTF
clone size: NA; D gene: NA; V gene: TRBV7-9; J gene: TRBJ2-1; CDR3 DNA: TGTGCCAGCAGCTTTCCCCTAGAGCGGCGGGACAATGAGCAGTTCTTC; CDR3 protein: CASSFPLERRDNEQFF
clone size: NA; D gene: NA; V gene: TRBV30; J gene: TRBJ2-7; CDR3 DNA: TGTGCCTGGAGTCCGGGGGAATTCGAGCAGTACTTC; CDR3 protein: CAWSPGEFEQYF
clone size: few; D gene: TRBD1; V gene: TRBV18; J gene: TRBJ2-5; CDR3 DNA: TGTGCCAGCTCACCCGGACAGGGGAATGGAGAGACCCAGTACTTC; CDR3 protein: CASSPGQGNGETQYF
clone size: NA; D gene: TRBD1; V gene: TRBV25-1; J gene: TRBJ2-7; CDR3 DNA: TGTGCCAGCAGTGAGGGACAGGGTACCTACGAGCAGTACTTC; CDR3 protein: CASSEGQGTYEQYF
clone size: NA; D gene: NA; V gene: TRBV7-3; J gene: TRBJ2-7; CDR3 DNA: TGTGCCAGCAGCTTATACCGGGGGGCTGGCTACGAGCAGTACTTC; CDR3 protein: CASSLYRGAGYEQYF
clone size: NA; D gene: TRBD2; V gene: TRBV7-2; J gene: TRBJ2-7; CDR3 DNA: TGTGCCAGCAGCTCTGGCGGGAGGCCGTCCTACGAGCAGTACTTC; CDR3 protein: CASSSGGRPSYEQYF
clone size: NA; D gene: TRBD2; V gene: TRBV28; J gene: TRBJ2-7; CDR3 DNA: TGTGCCAGCAGTCCTCGGACTAGCGGGAGGCTGTCGAATGAGCAGTACTTC; CDR3 protein: CASSPRTSGRLSNEQYF
clone size: NA; D gene: TRBD1; V gene: TRBV27; J gene: TRBJ2-2; CDR3 DNA: TGTGCCAGCAGCCTAGCCTTGGGGACAGGGGTTTCACGGATAGGCGGGGAGCTGTTTTTT; CDR3 protein: CASSLALGTGVSRIGGELFF